One T cell receptor beta chain is described in this entry. Its antigen remains unidentified. The assay was immunoSEQ multiplex PCR, and TCRdb's table has in-frame clones only and misses some. The sample carries 120,000 or so clones, roughly nine tenths recorded once. V was pared by 4 bases and J by 2 bases, with 13 bases between. CDR3 size: 14 residues. Germline V gives CDR1 SGDLS, CDR2 YYNGEE. This sample is drawn from a study of OX40 agonist ivuxolimab in advanced cancers. Study-wide context: With a range of roughly 23 to 79, age averaged roughly 60 years, and about 80% were male. The study reported partial responses in three patients: one hepatocellular carcinoma, two cutaneous melanoma.

Overall study findings and caveats: The CD4+ and CD8+ T cells in the blood had expanded clonally by week 6 at 0.1 to 3.0 mg/kg. Clonal expansion was among the lowest in partial responders at 0.1-3.0 mg/kg, especially CD8+.

The rearrangement uses TRBV9 and TRBJ2-7, with TRBD1 as a possible D gene (6 bases). Material: CD4+ or CD8+ T cells sorted from blood, obtained in a trial of the OX40 agonist ivuxolimab. This receptor was taken from an adult with an advanced solid tumor such as melanoma, head and neck, liver or kidney cancer. The chain's CDR3 is CASSPRRTAYEQYF. The DNA for the CDR3 is TGTGCCAGCAGCCCACGACGGACAGCCTACGAGCAGTACTTC.